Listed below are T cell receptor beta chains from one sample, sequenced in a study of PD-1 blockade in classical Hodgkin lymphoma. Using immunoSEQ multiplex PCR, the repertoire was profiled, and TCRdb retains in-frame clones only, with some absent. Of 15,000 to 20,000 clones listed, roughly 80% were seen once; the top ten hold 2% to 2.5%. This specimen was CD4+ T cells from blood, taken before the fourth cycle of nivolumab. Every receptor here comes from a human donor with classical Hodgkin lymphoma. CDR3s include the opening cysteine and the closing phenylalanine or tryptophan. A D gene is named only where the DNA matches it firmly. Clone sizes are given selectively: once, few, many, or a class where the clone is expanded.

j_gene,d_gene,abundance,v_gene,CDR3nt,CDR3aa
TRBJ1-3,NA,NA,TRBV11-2,TGTGCCAGCAGCTTAAATGCAGCCTTCTTGGAGCCCGGAAACACCATATATTTT,CASSLNAAFLEPGNTIYF
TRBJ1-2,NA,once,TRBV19,TGTGCCAGTAGTATCGGCCAGGCCTTTTACTCCGGCTACACCTTC,CASSIGQAFYSGYTF
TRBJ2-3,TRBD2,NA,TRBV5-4,TGTGCCAGCAGCTCTAGCGGGGGACACACAGATACGCAGTATTTT,CASSSSGGHTDTQYF
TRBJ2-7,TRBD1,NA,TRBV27,TGTGCCAGCAGGACAGGGGGCAGAGGTATCCCTAACGGCGAGCAGTACTTC,CASRTGGRGIPNGEQYF
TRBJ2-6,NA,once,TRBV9,TGTGCCAGCAGCGTAGTGGGCTGGTCTAGCGCGGGAACTGGGGCCAACGTCCTGACTTTC,CASSVVGWSSAGTGANVLTF
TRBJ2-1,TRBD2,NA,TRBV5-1,TGCGCCAGCAGCTTGACGGCGGGGGGCCCCGGCTCCTACAATGAGCAGTTCTTC,CASSLTAGGPGSYNEQFF
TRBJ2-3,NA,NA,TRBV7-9,TGTGCCAGCAGCCAACCAGGAGGAAGCACAGATACGCAGTATTTT,CASSQPGGSTDTQYF
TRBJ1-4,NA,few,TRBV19,TGTGCCAGTAGTCAGGGGCGTGCAACTAATGAAAAACTGTTTTTT,CASSQGRATNEKLFF
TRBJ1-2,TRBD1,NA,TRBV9,TGTGCCAGCAGCGTACAACCGGGACAGGGTAGCTTTATCTATGGCTACACCTTC,CASSVQPGQGSFIYGYTF
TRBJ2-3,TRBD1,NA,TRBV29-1,TGCAGCGTCCTGGGACAGGGAATAACAGATACGCAGTATTTT,CSVLGQGITDTQYF
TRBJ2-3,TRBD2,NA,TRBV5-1,TGCGCCAGCAGCCCCGGCGCTTTACTAGCGGGTGAGGGAAATACGCAGTATTTT,CASSPGALLAGEGNTQYF
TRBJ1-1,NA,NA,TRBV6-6,TGTGCCAGCAGTTACGGGACGAACACTGAAGCTTTCTTT,CASSYGTNTEAFF
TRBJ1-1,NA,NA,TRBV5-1,TGCGCCAGCAGCGGACAAGGTTCTGGCACTGAAGCTTTCTTT,CASSGQGSGTEAFF
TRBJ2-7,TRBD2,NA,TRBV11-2,TGTGCCAGCAGCCCCCTAGCGGGGGCTGCGGGCGAGCAGTACTTC,CASSPLAGAAGEQYF
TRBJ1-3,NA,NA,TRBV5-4,TGTGCCGGCGTCGACCCAAGGGGGGGAAACACCATATATTTT,CAGVDPRGGNTIYF
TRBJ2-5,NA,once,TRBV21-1,TGTGCCAGCAGCCCTCGAGGACTAGCGGGAAGGGAGTACGAGACCCAGTACTTC,CASSPRGLAGREYETQYF
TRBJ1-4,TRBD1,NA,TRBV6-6,TGTGCCAGCAGTCGAATGACAGGGTTAGCGGGAAAACTGTTTTTT,CASSRMTGLAGKLFF
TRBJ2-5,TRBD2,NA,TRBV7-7,TGTGCTAGCAGCCCGGGACTAGCGGGGGGGCACGAGACCCAGTACTTC,CASSPGLAGGHETQYF
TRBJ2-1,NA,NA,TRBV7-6,TGTGCCACTGCGCTTAGTTATACAGGGTTCTCCTACAATGAGCAGTTCTTC,CATALSYTGFSYNEQFF
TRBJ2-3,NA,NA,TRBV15,TGTGCCACCAGCAGAGAGGCTCGGGGGGCCCCAGATACGCAGTATTTT,CATSREARGAPDTQYF